A selection of T cell receptor beta chains follows, all from one sample in a study. TCRdb used MiXCR to reprocess the RT-PCR reads, holding one entry per CDR3 protein. The table lists about 700,000 distinct CDR3 sequences, approximately 15% of them singletons, with roughly 3.9% in the top ten. Sequencing was carried out using memory CD4+ T cells from blood. The receptors here all came from a female donor in good health, serving as a healthy control. Each CDR3 is given with its conserved first and last residue. A D gene is named only where the DNA matches it firmly. Where a row states a size, it is once, few, many or the class of an expanded clone; other rows omit it.

j_call,v_call,clone_size,d_call,cdr3_aa,cdr3_nt
TRBJ2-7,TRBV30,.,.,CAWSVRQFGTYEQYF,TGTGCCTGGAGTGTACGGCAGTTCGGGACCTACGAGCAGTACTTC
TRBJ1-6,TRBV28,few,.,CASSPPVGSRFNHNSPLHF,TGTGCCAGCAGTCCCCCTGTTGGCAGCCGTTTCAATCATAATTCACCCCTCCACTTT
TRBJ2-3,TRBV20-1,many,.,CSARDGAYLGGTQYF,TGCAGTGCTAGAGACGGGGCCTATCTGGGTGGTACGCAGTATTTT
TRBJ2-7,TRBV7-2,many,.,CASSWGPSDEQYF,TGTGCCAGCAGCTGGGGACCTTCTGACGAGCAGTACTTC
TRBJ2-2,TRBV28,few,.,CASHLGDTGELFF,TGTGCCAGCCACCTCGGGGACACCGGGGAGCTGTTTTTT
TRBJ1-1,TRBV20-1,many,TRBD1,CSAGQGQDDTEAFF,TGCAGTGCGGGGCAGGGACAGGATGACACTGAAGCTTTCTTT
TRBJ1-5,TRBV12-3/TRBV12-4,.,.,CASSFLGPAGLRPQHF,TGTGCCAGCAGTTTTCTCGGACCCGCGGGGCTCAGGCCCCAGCATTTT
TRBJ1-2,TRBV5-6,.,TRBD1,CASSSTGGTNYGYTF,TGTGCCAGCAGCAGCACAGGGGGGACTAACTATGGCTACACCTTC
TRBJ1-1,TRBV5-1,few,.,CASSSGGQMNTEAFF,TGCGCCAGCAGCTCCGGTGGACAGATGAACACTGAAGCTTTCTTT
TRBJ1-1,TRBV5-1,.,.,CASSLDTNWNTEAFF,TGCGCCAGCAGCTTGGACACAAACTGGAACACTGAAGCTTTCTTT
TRBJ2-1,TRBV7-2,.,.,CASSQMGREQFF,TGTGCCAGCAGCCAGATGGGCCGTGAGCAGTTCTTC
TRBJ1-6,TRBV5-1,few,.,CASGLEMVDSPLHF,TGCGCCAGCGGGCTAGAAATGGTCGATTCACCCCTCCACTTT
TRBJ2-3,TRBV5-4,many,TRBD1,CASSYGTEAGDTQYF,TGTGCCAGCAGCTACGGGACAGAGGCTGGGGATACGCAGTATTTT
TRBJ2-3,TRBV5-1,.,.,CASSLAVSRLADTQYF,TGCGCCAGCAGCTTGGCGGTGTCTAGATTAGCAGATACGCAGTATTTT
TRBJ1-1,TRBV6-6,.,.,CASSPRVSEAFF,TGTGCCAGCAGCCCTCGGGTCTCTGAAGCTTTCTTT
TRBJ1-2,TRBV12-3/TRBV12-4,many,.,CASSPGTVNYGYTF,TGTGCCAGCAGTCCCGGGACGGTGAACTATGGCTACACCTTC
TRBJ2-7,TRBV28,.,.,CASSLPSRREQYF,TGTGCCAGCAGTTTACCATCCCGGCGCGAGCAGTACTTC
TRBJ2-1,TRBV20-1,.,.,CSAQGLYSYNEQFF,TGCAGTGCCCAAGGACTATACTCCTACAATGAGCAGTTCTTC